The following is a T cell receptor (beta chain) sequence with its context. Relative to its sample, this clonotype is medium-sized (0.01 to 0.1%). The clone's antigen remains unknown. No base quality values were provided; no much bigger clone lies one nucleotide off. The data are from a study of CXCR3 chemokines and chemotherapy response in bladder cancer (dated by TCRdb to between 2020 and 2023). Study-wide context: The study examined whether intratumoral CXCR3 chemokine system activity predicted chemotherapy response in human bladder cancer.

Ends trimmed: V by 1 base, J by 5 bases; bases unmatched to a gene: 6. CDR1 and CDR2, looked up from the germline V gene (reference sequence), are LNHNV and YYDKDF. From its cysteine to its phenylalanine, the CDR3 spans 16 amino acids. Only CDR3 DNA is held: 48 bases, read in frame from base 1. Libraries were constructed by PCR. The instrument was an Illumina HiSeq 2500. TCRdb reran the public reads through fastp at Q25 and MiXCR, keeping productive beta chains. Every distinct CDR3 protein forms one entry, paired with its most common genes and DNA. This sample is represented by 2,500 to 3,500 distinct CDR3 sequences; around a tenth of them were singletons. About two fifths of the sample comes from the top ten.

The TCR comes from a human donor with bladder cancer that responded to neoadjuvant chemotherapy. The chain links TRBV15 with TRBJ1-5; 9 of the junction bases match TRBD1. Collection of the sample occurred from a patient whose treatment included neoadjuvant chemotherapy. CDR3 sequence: CATSRGPQGADQPQHF. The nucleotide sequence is TGTGCCACCAGCAGAGGACCACAGGGGGCAGATCAGCCCCAGCATTTT.